This T cell receptor beta chain was found in a study of cytomegalovirus exposure and HLA in healthy donors. The V segment lost 6 bases and the J segment 3 bases; nucleotides outside the gene matches: 9. The CDR3 consists of 16 residues. Germline V CDR1 and CDR2: MNHEY, SMNVEV (reference sequence). Concerning this clone: Its antigen is unknown.

Primers for the PCR totalled 60 Vbeta and 13 Jbeta. TCRdb keeps only in-frame clones here, not all; method: immunoSEQ multiplex PCR. The repertoire table contains 91,000 or so clones. Study-wide points: Some V segments, including TRBV6-2 and TRBV6-3, were excluded as indistinguishable. In vitro work confirmed that a few CMV-associated chains recognize CMV antigens. Among the most significant clusters, several appeared linked to common viral pathogens in a later analysis.

Healthy bone marrow donors made up the donors. Specimen: PBMCs. The clonotype was recovered from a woman in her twenties or thirties in good health and CMV-seronegative. The rearrangement links TRBV27 to TRBJ2-7; 12 nucleotides align to TRBD2. CDR3 in amino acids: CASSPIGLAGIYEQYF. The DNA of the CDR3 is TGTGCCAGCAGCCCTATTGGACTAGCGGGGATCTACGAGCAGTACTTC.